The sequence of this T cell receptor (beta chain) was determined in a study of identical twins. Study observations and caveats: Compared with models, monozygotic twins showed more out-of-frame TCR alpha sharing. Insertions were fewer in abundant cord blood beta clonotypes, whereas memory repertoires showed none of this pattern.

A word on this clonotype: What it recognizes is unknown.

Unique molecular identifiers were present on cDNA, and template switching added a universal primer site. TCRdb reanalysed the 5' RACE reads using MiXCR and keeps one entry per CDR3 protein. Here the sample spans around 250,000 distinct CDR3 sequences, roughly 8% being singletons. Healthy Caucasians made up all donors. The J segment lost 1 base and the V segment lost 2 bases, leaving 9 bases of the junction unmatched. The CDR3 covers 16 residues. CDR1 DFQATT and CDR2 SNEGSKA come from the germline V gene (reference sequence). These same data were also listed under a study on yellow fever vaccine responses in identical twins.

The TCR originated in a woman aged 18-29 years in good health. Sequencing was performed on CD8+ T cells sorted from blood. The rearrangement links TRBV20-1 to TRBJ2-5; 8 bases are shared with TRBD2. The CDR3 region is CSARRRGGGFQETQYF. The CDR3 DNA reads as TGCAGTGCTAGAAGAAGGGGCGGGGGGTTCCAAGAGACCCAGTACTTC.